A single sample is the source of the 16 T cell receptor beta chains below, sequenced in a study of cytomegalovirus exposure and HLA in healthy donors (dated by TCRdb to 2015 to 2018). Library generation was performed with the immunoSEQ multiplex PCR assay. The multiplex PCR relied on a mix of 60 forward primers for TCR Vbeta segments and 13 reverse primers for TCR Jbeta segments. Here the immuneACCESS table is served through TCRdb, limited to in-frame sequences with V and J called. Missing clones are a known gap in these copies; in checked studies unresolved V genes cover under half, and the rest lacks a known reason. Within this sample are some 65,000 clones, with around 68% of them counted one time only. The ten top clones hold about 10% of the sample. The sample comprised PBMCs. The receptor source for this set is a woman aged 25 to 39 in good health and CMV-seronegative.

The V call is TRBV4-3, the J call TRBJ2-5; 13 nucleotides agree with TRBD2. The V gene end was trimmed by 0 bases and the J gene end by 5 bases; junction bases not matched to a gene: 6. This CDR3 has 17 residues. Germline lookup yields CDR1 LGHNA and CDR2 YSLEER. The CDR3 spells CASSQDTSGGGIETQYF. The CDR3 bases are TGCGCCAGCAGCCAAGATACTAGCGGGGGGGGGATTGAGACCCAGTACTTC.

The gene calls are TRBV7-9 and TRBJ2-7; 10 bases fit TRBD1. Germline V CDR1 and CDR2: SEHNR, FQNEAQ (reference sequence). The junction had 2 bases not matched to a gene; V was cut back by 5 bases and J by 4 bases. The CDR3 consists of 13 residues. The CDR3 nucleotides are TGTGCCAGCAGCGGGACAGGGGAATACGAGCAGTACTTC. It codes for CASSGTGEYEQYF. The full variable domain, its missing parts supplied by reference TRBV7-9 and TRBJ2-7, is DTGVSQNPRHKITKRGQNVTFRCDPISEHNRLYWYRQTLGQGPEFLTYFQNEAQLEKSRLLSDRFSAERPKGSFSTLEIQRTEQGDSAMYLCASSGTGEYEQYFGPGTRLTVT.

The chain combines TRBV4-1 with TRBJ2-7; the D gene is possibly TRBD1 (6 bases). The CDR3 has 14 amino acids. The V gene lost 5 bases and the J gene lost 2 bases, with 13 bases spanning the gap. The germline V gene has CDR1 MGHRA and CDR2 YSYEKL. The CDR3 sequence: CASSFRDTPYEQYF. CDR3 DNA: TGCGCCAGCAGCTTCCGGGACACCCCCTACGAGCAGTACTTC.

V and J are TRBV29-1 and TRBJ2-3; 8 nucleotides agree with TRBD1. The CDR3 has 14 residues. Per germline, CDR1 SQVTM and CDR2 ANQGSEA. Losses at the gene ends were 5 bases for V and 2 bases for J; bases not matched to a gene: 6. The CDR3: CSVSRQGLTDTQYF. CDR3 bases: TGCAGCGTTTCACGACAGGGGCTCACAGATACGCAGTATTTT.

V and J are TRBV5-1 and TRBJ1-2; TRBD1 might be the D (5 bases). Between the trimmed V and J ends, which lost 4 bases and 2 bases, there was a span of 9 bases. CDR3 size: 13 residues. Germline CDR1 and CDR2: SGHRS and YFSETQ. The CDR3 reads CASSDQGNYGYTF. CDR3 coding DNA: TGCGCCAGCAGCGATCAGGGAAACTATGGCTACACCTTC.

V usage is TRBV11-3 and J usage is TRBJ1-1; 7 nucleotides line up with TRBD1. CDR3 length: 14 amino acids. Germline CDR1 and CDR2: SGHNT and YENEEA. V gave up 4 bases and J gave up 7 bases; unmatched junction bases: 9. This CDR3 is CASSSKGAEGEAFF. In nucleotides, the CDR3 is TGTGCCAGCAGCTCGAAGGGGGCGGAGGGTGAAGCTTTCTTT.

As DNA, the CDR3 is TGCGCCAGCAGTGAGTCGAGGGCGGGCGAGCAGTACTTC. This gives the protein CASSESRAGEQYF. The chain recombines TRBV10-1 with TRBJ2-7; possible D gene TRBD2, 5 bases. This CDR3 has 13 residues. Trimming removed 0 bases from V and 6 bases from J, with 9 bases in between. The germline V gene has CDR1 WNHNN and CDR2 SYGVQD (reference sequence).

This clone was seen only a few times. The rearrangement links TRBV6-6 to TRBJ1-2; no clear D gene. The germline V and J ends were trimmed by 5 bases and 0 bases, with 13 bases remaining between them. From germline, CDR1 is MNHNY and CDR2 SVGAGI (reference sequence). CDR3 length: 15 residues. CDR3 DNA sequence: TGTGCCAGCAGTCCCCTACAGCAGACTAACTATGGCTACACCTTC. It codes for CASSPLQQTNYGYTF.

This clone has only one observation. This sequence joins TRBV9 and TRBJ1-3, with 7 bases fitting TRBD1. From germline, CDR1 is SGDLS and CDR2 YYNGEE. This CDR3 region has 15 residues. J gave up 2 bases and V 0 bases, and 2 bases lay outside the gene matches. The CDR3: CASSVGQGTGNTIYF. CDR3 bases: TGTGCCAGCAGCGTAGGACAGGGCACTGGAAACACCATATATTTT.

The chain has TRBV11-2 and TRBJ2-7, with 10 bases lining up with TRBD2. The CDR3 runs to 14 residues. With 6 bases clipped from V and 6 bases from J, the junction kept 8 bases outside the gene matches. Germline CDR1 and CDR2: SGHAT and FQNNGV. The CDR3 here is CASRGGLAVAEQYF. The CDR3 nucleotides read TGTGCCAGCAGAGGAGGACTAGCGGTCGCCGAGCAGTACTTC.

The V gene is TRBV25-1, the J gene TRBJ1-2; 7 bases map to TRBD1. The junction had 7 bases not matched to a gene; V was cut back by 3 bases and J by 3 bases. CDR1 MGHDK and CDR2 SYGVNS come from the germline V gene. The CDR3 loop spans 15 amino acids. The CDR3 is CASSDPTGTDYGYTF. CDR3 DNA: TGTGCCAGCAGTGATCCTACTGGGACAGACTATGGCTACACCTTC.

The gene calls are TRBV28 and TRBJ1-2; 8 bases map to TRBD1. The CDR3 totals 15 residues. The germline V gene has CDR1 MDHEN and CDR2 SYDVKM. V shed 6 bases and J 2 bases; nucleotides not matched to a gene: 8. Written as DNA, the CDR3 is TGTGCCAGCAGCCGCTTCCCAGGGGGCAACTATGGCTACACCTTC. Translation: CASSRFPGGNYGYTF.

This clone turned up a few times. In the same sample, other DNA sequences code for this CDR3. V and J are TRBV6-5 and TRBJ1-1; D uncertain. The CDR3 contains 15 residues. Germline V gene data show CDR1 as MNHEY and CDR2 as SVGAGI. Between the trimmed V and J ends, which lost 4 bases and 1 base, there was a span of 13 bases. The CDR3 reads CASSSASGGNTEAFF. For the CDR3, the DNA is TGTGCCAGCAGTTCCGCCTCCGGAGGGAACACTGAAGCTTTCTTT.

The genes are TRBV7-9 and TRBJ1-5; TRBD1 might be the D (5 bases). With 1 base removed from V and 4 bases from J, the gap between germline ends came to 14 bases. The length of the CDR3 is 16 residues. Germline CDR1 is SEHNR and CDR2 is FQNEAQ (reference sequence). The CDR3 here is CASSLVSGVRNQPQHF. In DNA, the CDR3 is TGTGCCAGCAGCTTAGTATCGGGGGTGCGGAATCAGCCCCAGCATTTT. The variable domain in full, completed from reference TRBV7-9 and TRBJ1-5, reads DTGVSQNPRHKITKRGQNVTFRCDPISEHNRLYWYRQTLGQGPEFLTYFQNEAQLEKSRLLSDRFSAERPKGSFSTLEIQRTEQGDSAMYLCASSLVSGVRNQPQHFGDGTRLSIL.

The rearrangement joins TRBV7-3 to TRBJ2-7; a weak D match, TRBD2 (6 bases). The CDR3 consists of 15 residues. Per germline, CDR1 SGHTA and CDR2 FQGTGA. Trimming shortened V by 5 bases and J by 2 bases, and 16 bases separated the two germline ends. The CDR3 DNA sequence: TGTGCCAGCAGCCTTGGAGGAGGGGACGCCTACGAGCAGTACTTC. Its translation is CASSLGGGDAYEQYF.

This chain links TRBV15 with TRBJ1-1; D gene unclear. The CDR3 length is 13 residues. Looked up from germline, CDR1 is LNHNV and CDR2 is YYDKDF (reference sequence). The V and J ends lost 3 bases and 1 base respectively, with 6 bases between them. The chain's CDR3 is CATSSQWNTEAFF. In DNA form, the CDR3 reads TGTGCCACCAGCAGCCAGTGGAACACTGAAGCTTTCTTT. Drawing the rest from reference TRBV15 and TRBJ1-1, the complete variable domain is DAMVIQNPRYQVTQFGKPVTLSCSQTLNHNVMYWYQQKSSQAPKLLFHYYDKDFNNEADTPDNFQSRRPNTSFCFLDIRSPGLGDTAMYLCATSSQWNTEAFFGQGTRLTVV.